This TCR beta chain is from a study of blood T cell repertoires in COVID-19. Overall study context: T cells, B-cell-depleted T cells, or PBMCs supplied cDNA or gDNA.

Under the authors' procedure: Amplification from reference gene primers served as the basis for estimated nucleated cell counts. The repertoire was sequenced with immunoSEQ multiplex PCR; TCRdb's copy has only in-frame clones and lacks some. V and J calls and clone size follow that table, whereas D and trimming were derived from the DNA. The sample holds under 150,000 clones, more than 75% seen once. This CDR3 comprises 14 residues. Germline-derived CDR1 and CDR2 are SEHNR and FQNEAQ (reference sequence). V was trimmed by 2 bases and J by 6 bases, leaving 13 bases between them. The V call is TRBV7-9, the J call TRBJ1-1, with D uncertain. The clonotype was recovered from a human donor in a cohort sampled during active COVID-19. The sample consisted of peripheral blood. CDR3 sequence (DNA): TGTGCCAGCAGCTTAACTACCGGAAGCTCTGAAGCTTTCTTT. It is translated as CASSLTTGSSEAFF.